This T cell receptor beta chain emerged from a study of T-cell reconstitution after alpha-beta-depleted transplantation in children. Whole-study findings and limits: About two months after transplant, alpha-beta T cells reportedly came from several hundred expanded graft clones.

Comment on this clonotype: Its target is unknown.

Losses at the gene ends were 7 bases for V and 3 bases for J; bases not matched to a gene: 17. The CDR3 length is 19 residues. A library of TCRbeta sequences, prepared with unique molecular identifiers, was generated. TCRdb re-derived calls from the PCR reads in MiXCR, one entry per CDR3 protein. This table has a few hundred thousand distinct CDR3 sequences, roughly 13% appearing once. The sequencing used PBMCs, mostly from graft donor cells, collected 360 days after TCRalphabeta/CD19-depleted stem cell transplant. This receptor was taken from a male patient younger than 18 who had a stem cell transplant for acute myeloid leukemia, so the T cells may come from the graft donor. This rearrangement joins TRBV12-3 or TRBV12-4 to TRBJ2-6, with 8 bases lining up with TRBD2. Written as DNA, the CDR3 is TGTGCCAGCAATCAAAAGCGGGAGTTCCCCTTAAATGGGGCCAACGTCCTGACTTTC. Protein product: CASNQKREFPLNGANVLTF.